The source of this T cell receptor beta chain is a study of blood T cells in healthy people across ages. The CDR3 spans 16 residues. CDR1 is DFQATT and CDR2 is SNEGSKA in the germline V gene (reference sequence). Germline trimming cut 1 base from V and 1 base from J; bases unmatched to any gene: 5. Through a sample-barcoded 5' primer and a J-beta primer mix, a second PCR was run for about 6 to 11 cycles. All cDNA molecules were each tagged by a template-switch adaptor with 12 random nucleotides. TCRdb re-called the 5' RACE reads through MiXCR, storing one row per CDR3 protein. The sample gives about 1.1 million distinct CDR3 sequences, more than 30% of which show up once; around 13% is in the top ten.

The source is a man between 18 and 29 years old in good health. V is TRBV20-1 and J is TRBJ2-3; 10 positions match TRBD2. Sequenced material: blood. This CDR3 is CSARGSSGGGTDTQYF. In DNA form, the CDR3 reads TGCAGTGCTAGAGGGTCTAGCGGGGGAGGCACAGATACGCAGTATTTT.